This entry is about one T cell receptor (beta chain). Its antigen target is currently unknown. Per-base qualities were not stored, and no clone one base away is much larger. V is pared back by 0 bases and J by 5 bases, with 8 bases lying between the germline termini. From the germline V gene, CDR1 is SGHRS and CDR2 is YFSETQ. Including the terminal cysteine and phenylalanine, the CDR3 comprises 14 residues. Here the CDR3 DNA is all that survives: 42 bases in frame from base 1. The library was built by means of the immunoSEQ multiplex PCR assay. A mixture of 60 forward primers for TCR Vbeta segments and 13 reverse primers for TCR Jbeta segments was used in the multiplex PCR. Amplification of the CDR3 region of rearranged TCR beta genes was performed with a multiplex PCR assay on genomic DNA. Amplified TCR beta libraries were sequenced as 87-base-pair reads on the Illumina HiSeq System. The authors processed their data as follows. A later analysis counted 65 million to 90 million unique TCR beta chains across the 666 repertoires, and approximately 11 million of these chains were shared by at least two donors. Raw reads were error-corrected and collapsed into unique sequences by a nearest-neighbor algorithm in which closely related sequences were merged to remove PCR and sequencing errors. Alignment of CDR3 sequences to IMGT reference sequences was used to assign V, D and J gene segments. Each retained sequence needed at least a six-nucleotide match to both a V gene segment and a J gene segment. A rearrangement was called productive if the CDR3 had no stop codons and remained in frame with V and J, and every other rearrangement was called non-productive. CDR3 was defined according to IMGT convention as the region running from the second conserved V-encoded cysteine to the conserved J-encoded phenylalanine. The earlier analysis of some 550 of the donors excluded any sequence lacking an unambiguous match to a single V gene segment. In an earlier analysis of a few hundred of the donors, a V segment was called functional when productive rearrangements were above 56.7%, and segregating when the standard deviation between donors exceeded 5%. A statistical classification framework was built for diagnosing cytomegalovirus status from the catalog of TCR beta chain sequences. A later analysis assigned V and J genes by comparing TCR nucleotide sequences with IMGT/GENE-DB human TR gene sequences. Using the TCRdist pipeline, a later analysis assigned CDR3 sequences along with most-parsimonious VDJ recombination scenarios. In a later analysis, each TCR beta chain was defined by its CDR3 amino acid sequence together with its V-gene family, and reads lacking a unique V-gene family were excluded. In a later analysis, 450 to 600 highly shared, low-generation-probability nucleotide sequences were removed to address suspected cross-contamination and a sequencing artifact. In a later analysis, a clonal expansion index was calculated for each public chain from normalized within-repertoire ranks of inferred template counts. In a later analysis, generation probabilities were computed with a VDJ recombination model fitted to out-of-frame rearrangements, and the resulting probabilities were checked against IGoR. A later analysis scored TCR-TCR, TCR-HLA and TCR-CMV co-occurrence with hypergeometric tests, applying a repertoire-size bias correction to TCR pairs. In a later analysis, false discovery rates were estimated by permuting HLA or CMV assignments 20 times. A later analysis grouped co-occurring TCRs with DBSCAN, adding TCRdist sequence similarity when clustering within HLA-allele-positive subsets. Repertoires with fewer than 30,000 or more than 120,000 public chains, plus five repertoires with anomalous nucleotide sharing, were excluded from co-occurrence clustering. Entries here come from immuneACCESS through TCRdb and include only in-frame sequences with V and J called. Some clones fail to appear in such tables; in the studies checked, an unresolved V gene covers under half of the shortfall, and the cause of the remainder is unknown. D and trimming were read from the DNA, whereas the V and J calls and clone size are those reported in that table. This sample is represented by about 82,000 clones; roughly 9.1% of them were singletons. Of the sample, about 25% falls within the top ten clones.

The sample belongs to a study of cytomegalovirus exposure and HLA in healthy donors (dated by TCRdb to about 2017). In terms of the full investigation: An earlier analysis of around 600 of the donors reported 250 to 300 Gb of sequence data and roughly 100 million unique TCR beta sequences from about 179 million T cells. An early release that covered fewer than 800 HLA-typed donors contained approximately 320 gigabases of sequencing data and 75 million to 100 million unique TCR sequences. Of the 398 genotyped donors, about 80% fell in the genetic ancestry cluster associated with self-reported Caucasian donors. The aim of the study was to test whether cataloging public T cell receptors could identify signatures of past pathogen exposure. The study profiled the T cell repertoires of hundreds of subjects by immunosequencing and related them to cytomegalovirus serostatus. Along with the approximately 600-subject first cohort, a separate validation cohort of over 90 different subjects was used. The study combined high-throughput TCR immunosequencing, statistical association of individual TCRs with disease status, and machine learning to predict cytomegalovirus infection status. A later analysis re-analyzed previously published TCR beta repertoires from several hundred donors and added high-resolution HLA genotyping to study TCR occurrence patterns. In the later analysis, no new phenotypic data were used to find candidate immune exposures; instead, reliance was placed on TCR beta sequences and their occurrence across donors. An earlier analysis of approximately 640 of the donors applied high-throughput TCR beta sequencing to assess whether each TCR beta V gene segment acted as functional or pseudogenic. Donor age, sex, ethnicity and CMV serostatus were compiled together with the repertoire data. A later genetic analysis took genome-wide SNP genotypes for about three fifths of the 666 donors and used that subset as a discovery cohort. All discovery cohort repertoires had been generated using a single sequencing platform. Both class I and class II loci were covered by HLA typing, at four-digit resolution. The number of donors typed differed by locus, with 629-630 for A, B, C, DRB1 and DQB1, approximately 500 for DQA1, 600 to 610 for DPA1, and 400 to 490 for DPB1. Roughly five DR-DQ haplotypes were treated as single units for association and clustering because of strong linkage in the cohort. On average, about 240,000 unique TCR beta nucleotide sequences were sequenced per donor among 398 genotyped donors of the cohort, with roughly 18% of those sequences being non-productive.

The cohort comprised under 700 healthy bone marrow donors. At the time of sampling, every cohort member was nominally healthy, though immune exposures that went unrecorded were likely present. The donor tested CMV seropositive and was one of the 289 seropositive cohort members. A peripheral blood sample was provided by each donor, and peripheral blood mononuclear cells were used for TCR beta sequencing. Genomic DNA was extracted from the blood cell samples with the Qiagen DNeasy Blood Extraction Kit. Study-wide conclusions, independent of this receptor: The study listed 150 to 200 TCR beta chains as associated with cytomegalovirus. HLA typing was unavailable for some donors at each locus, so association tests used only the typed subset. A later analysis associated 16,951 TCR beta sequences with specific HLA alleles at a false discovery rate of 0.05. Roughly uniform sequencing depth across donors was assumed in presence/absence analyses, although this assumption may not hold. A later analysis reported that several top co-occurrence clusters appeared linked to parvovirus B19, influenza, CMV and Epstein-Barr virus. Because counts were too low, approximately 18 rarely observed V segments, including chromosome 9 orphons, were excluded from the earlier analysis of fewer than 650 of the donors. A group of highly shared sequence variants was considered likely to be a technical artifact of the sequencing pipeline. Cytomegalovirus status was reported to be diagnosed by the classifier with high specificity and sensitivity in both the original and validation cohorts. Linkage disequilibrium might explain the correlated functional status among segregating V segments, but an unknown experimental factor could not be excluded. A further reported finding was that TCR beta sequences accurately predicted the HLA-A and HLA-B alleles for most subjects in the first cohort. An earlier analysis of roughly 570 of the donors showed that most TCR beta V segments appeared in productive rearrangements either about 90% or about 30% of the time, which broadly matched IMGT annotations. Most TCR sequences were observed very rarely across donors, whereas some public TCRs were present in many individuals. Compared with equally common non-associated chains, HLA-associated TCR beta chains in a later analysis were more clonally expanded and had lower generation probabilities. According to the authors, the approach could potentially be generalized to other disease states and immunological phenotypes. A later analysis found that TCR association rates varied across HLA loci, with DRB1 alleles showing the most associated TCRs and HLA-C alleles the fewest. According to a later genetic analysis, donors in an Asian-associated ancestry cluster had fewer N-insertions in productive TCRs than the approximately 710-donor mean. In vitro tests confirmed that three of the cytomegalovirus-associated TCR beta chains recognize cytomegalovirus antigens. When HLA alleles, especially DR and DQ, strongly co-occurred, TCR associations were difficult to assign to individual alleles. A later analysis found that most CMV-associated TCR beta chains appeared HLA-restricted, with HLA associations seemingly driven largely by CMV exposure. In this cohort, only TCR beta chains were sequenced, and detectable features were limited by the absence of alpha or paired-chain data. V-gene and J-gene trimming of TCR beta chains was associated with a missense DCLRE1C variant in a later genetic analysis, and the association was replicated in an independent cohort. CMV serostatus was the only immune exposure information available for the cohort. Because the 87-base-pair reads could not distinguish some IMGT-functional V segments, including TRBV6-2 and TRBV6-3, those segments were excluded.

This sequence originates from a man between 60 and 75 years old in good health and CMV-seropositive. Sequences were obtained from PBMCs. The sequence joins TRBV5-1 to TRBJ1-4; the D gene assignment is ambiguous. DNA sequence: TGCGCCAGCAGCTTGGGGAGCCAGAATGAAAAACTGTTTTTT. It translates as CASSLGSQNEKLFF.